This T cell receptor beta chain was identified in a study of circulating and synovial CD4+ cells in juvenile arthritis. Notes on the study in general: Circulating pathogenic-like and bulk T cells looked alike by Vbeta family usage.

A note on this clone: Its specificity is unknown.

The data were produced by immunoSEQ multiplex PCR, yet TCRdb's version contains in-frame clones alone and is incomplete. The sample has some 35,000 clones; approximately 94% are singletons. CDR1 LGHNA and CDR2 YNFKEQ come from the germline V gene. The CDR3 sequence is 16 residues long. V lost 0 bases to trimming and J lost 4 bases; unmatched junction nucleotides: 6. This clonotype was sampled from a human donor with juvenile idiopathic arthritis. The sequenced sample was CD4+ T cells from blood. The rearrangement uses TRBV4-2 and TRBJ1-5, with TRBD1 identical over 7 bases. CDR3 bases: TGTGCCAGCAGCCAAGAAACGACAGGGCGGAATCAGCCCCAGCATTTT. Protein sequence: CASSQETTGRNQPQHF.